This T cell receptor beta chain was observed in a study of T-cell memory formation after mild COVID-19. Study-level background: Largely donor-specific sequence clusters came from a couple of donors. Overall study findings and caveats: Memory cells collected pre-infection included some clones that later responded, suggesting cross-reactive memory joined. Researchers report contracting CD4+ clones mostly in CM and EM, with CD8+ clones in EMRA. Balance between CD4 and CD8 was seen in clones contracting day 15 to 85, and a CD4+ lean was seen in later expanders.

TCRdb reprocessed the 5' RACE reads via MiXCR and lists one record per CDR3 protein. The data show approximately 390,000 distinct CDR3 sequences, 15% to 20% seen once. On this clonotype itself: Its antigen is still unknown.

In germline, CDR1 is SGHKS, CDR2 YYEKEE (reference sequence). The CDR3 runs 10 residues. With 7 bases removed from V and 2 bases from J, the gap between germline ends came to 3 bases. This rearrangement joins TRBV5-5 to TRBJ2-5; D is unresolved. This sequence was found in a man in his late teens or twenties who had mild COVID-19 (a few samples of this study predate the infection). Cell type and time point are not known. Sequencing was carried out using PBMCs or a T cell subset sorted from them (not recorded which). The CDR3 protein is CASEQETQYF. CDR3 nucleotides: TGTGCCAGCGAGCAAGAGACCCAGTACTTC.